One and the same sample provided the 5 T cell receptor beta chains below, sequenced in a study of T-cell memory formation after mild COVID-19. Via MiXCR, TCRdb re-called the 5' RACE reads, giving one row per CDR3 protein. Altogether about 57,000 distinct CDR3 sequences are present, 12% being singletons, with the ten largest covering around 25%. Sample: PBMCs or a T cell subset sorted from them (not recorded which). These receptors originate from a young man who had mild COVID-19 (a few samples of this study predate the infection). Cell type and time point are not known.

This clonotype was detected only a few times. This sequence joins TRBV29-1 and TRBJ2-2, with TRBD2 matching over 8 bases. This CDR3 has 16 residues. The junction had 10 bases not matched to a gene; V was cut back by 1 base and J by 6 bases. From germline, CDR1 is SQVTM and CDR2 ANQGSEA. The chain's CDR3 is CSVEAWRGAGPGELFF. CDR3 nucleotide sequence: TGCAGCGTTGAAGCCTGGCGGGGGGCTGGCCCCGGGGAGCTGTTTTTT.

V gene TRBV7-6 combines with J gene TRBJ2-2, with D perhaps TRBD1 or TRBD2 (6 bases each). This CDR3 contains 13 residues. V lost 8 bases, J lost 6 bases, and 13 bases lay in between. Germline CDR1 is SGHVS and CDR2 is FNYEAQ. As DNA, the CDR3 is TGTGCCAGCGGGGGGCAAAACTCCGGGGAGCTGTTTTTT. It yields the protein CASGGQNSGELFF. The whole variable domain, filled in from reference TRBV7-6 and TRBJ2-2, reads GAGVSQSPRYKVTKRGQDVALRCDPISGHVSLYWYRQALGQGPEFLTYFNYEAQQDKSGLPNDRFSAERPEGSISTLTIQRTEQRDSAMYRCASGGQNSGELFFGEGSRLTVL.

This clonotype was detected many times. V gene TRBV20-1 combines with J gene TRBJ2-7; D possibly corresponds to TRBD2 (6 bases). This CDR3 has 18 amino acids. V was cut by 3 bases and J by 0 bases, with 24 bases left in between. Per germline, CDR1 DFQATT and CDR2 SNEGSKA (reference sequence). The CDR3 nucleotides are TGCAGTGCTAGTGCAAGGCCAGAACTGGGGGGTAGCTCCTACGAGCAGTACTTC. As protein: CSASARPELGGSSYEQYF.

V and J are TRBV5-5 and TRBJ1-4; 7 positions agree with TRBD1. J gave up 3 bases and V 0 bases, and 5 bases lay outside the gene matches. There are 16 residues in the CDR3. CDR1 and CDR2 from the germline V gene are SGHKS and YYEKEE (reference sequence). The DNA of the CDR3 is TGTGCCAGCAGCTTGGCCTTCACAGGGGCTAATGAAAAACTGTTTTTT. Its protein product is CASSLAFTGANEKLFF.

This clonotype showed up just a few times. The chain recombines TRBV12-3 or TRBV12-4 with TRBJ2-2; 7 nucleotides align to TRBD1. Trimming took 5 bases from V and 6 from J; bases not matched to a gene: 6. The CDR3 loop spans 14 amino acids. The CDR3 nucleotides read TGTGCCAGCAGTCCGACAGGGTCCGCCGGGGAGCTGTTTTTT. This sequence encodes CASSPTGSAGELFF.